A single sample is the source of the 28 T cell receptor beta chains below, sequenced in a study of blood T cell repertoires in COVID-19. Some clones are missing from TCRdb's copy, which holds only in-frame ones; the method was immunoSEQ multiplex PCR. Of about 280,000 clones listed, about 90% are singletons. Specimen: PBMCs or T cells enriched from blood (not recorded which). These receptors all come from a woman younger than 45 with acute COVID-19.

The gene calls are TRBV19 and TRBJ1-4; D is uncertain. CDR1 is LNHDA and CDR2 is SQIVND in the germline V gene (reference sequence). The CDR3 sequence is 15 residues long. Trimming cost V 1 base and J 1 base, with 7 bases left between them. DNA for the CDR3: TGTGCCAGTAGTATAGCTGCGGGAACTAATGAAAAACTGTTTTTT. Its protein product is CASSIAAGTNEKLFF.

CDR3 in DNA: TGCGCCACACACAGGGAACCTGGAAACACCATATATTTT. Translating it yields CATHREPGNTIYF. This sequence joins TRBV10-2 and TRBJ1-3, with D possibly TRBD1 on 6 matching bases. V gave up 10 bases and J gave up 2 bases, with 12 bases separating them. In germline, CDR1 is WSHSY, CDR2 SAAADI. The CDR3 length is 13 residues.

The chain couples TRBV5-6 to TRBJ2-5; 9 positions agree with TRBD1. CDR1 and CDR2 (germline): SGHDT, YYEEEE. The V gene end was trimmed by 2 bases and the J gene end by 5 bases; junction bases not matched to a gene: 10. The CDR3 totals 16 residues. The CDR3 DNA follows: TGTGCCAGCAGCTTTTATCTCGAGACAGGGGGGGAGACCCAGTACTTC. Its protein product is CASSFYLETGGETQYF.

This clone was observed a single time. V and J are TRBV4-3 and TRBJ1-2; a weak D match, TRBD1 (5 bases). There are 13 residues in the CDR3. V was trimmed by 3 bases and J by 3 bases, leaving 8 bases between them. CDR1 and CDR2 from the germline V gene are LGHNA and YSLEER. Here the CDR3 DNA reads TGCGCCAGCAGCCAGGGGGAGGACTATGGCTACACCTTC. Translating it yields CASSQGEDYGYTF.

This chain uses TRBV18 with TRBJ2-2, with TRBD2 matching 12 bases. J lost 3 bases, V lost 6 bases, and 11 bases had no gene match. Germline V gene data show CDR1 as KGHSH and CDR2 as LQKENI. This CDR3 spans 18 amino acids. The CDR3 DNA sequence: TGTGCCAGCTCCCAGGGACTAGCGGGTATTGGATACACCGGGGAGCTGTTTTTT. Amino acids: CASSQGLAGIGYTGELFF.

The chain couples TRBV27 to TRBJ1-4; 10 bases are shared with TRBD1. CDR3 length: 16 residues. Germline-derived CDR1 and CDR2 are MNHEY and SMNVEV (reference sequence). The V segment lost 7 bases and the J segment 6 bases; nucleotides outside the gene matches: 11. The CDR3 DNA follows: TGTGCCAGCACCCTTACGTACGGGACAGGGGATGAAAAACTGTTTTTT. Translated, it gives CASTLTYGTGDEKLFF. Based on the CDR3 plus reference TRBV27 and TRBJ1-4, the full variable domain is EAQVTQNPRYLITVTGKKLTVTCSQNMNHEYMSWYRQDPGLGLRQIYYSMNVEVTDKGDVPEGYKVSRKEKRNFPLILESPSPNQTSLYFCASTLTYGTGDEKLFFGSGTQLSVL.

This clone was seen just once. This chain joins TRBV20-1 and TRBJ2-3; 9 positions agree with TRBD1. Germline CDR1 reads DFQATT; CDR2 reads SNEGSKA (reference sequence). J gave up 2 bases and V 3 bases, and 6 bases lay outside the gene matches. The CDR3 covers 15 residues. CDR3 bases: TGCAGTGCTAGTATTGGGGACAGGGACACAGATACGCAGTATTTT. Protein product: CSASIGDRDTDTQYF.

The chain combines TRBV2 with TRBJ2-3, with 7 bases lining up with TRBD1. CDR1 and CDR2 (germline): SNHLY, FYNNEI. This CDR3 contains 14 residues. With 8 bases clipped from V and 5 bases from J, the junction kept 10 bases outside the gene matches. The CDR3 nucleotides read TGTGCCAGCGAAGACAGGGCTAAGGAAGATACGCAGTATTTT. This translates into CASEDRAKEDTQYF.

This sequence joins TRBV19 and TRBJ1-5, with D possibly TRBD1 on 5 matching bases. The CDR3 spans 14 residues. Germline CDR1 LNHDA, CDR2 SQIVND (reference sequence). V gave up 7 bases and J gave up 7 bases, with 17 bases separating them. CDR3 coding DNA: TGTGCCAGTAATCCCCCAGGGTTGGCGCAGCCCCAGCATTTT. Translated, it gives CASNPPGLAQPQHF.

This chain uses TRBV18 with TRBJ2-3; 11 bases map to TRBD2. The junction had 12 bases not matched to a gene; V was cut back by 8 bases and J by 5 bases. CDR3 length: 16 amino acids. Germline CDR1 and CDR2: KGHSH and LQKENI. CDR3 sequence: CASNAGLAGRGDTQYF. Written as DNA, the CDR3 is TGTGCCAGCAATGCAGGACTAGCGGGTAGAGGAGATACGCAGTATTTT.

The V and J genes are TRBV18 and TRBJ1-1; maybe TRBD1 (5 bases). V lost 3 bases to trimming and J lost 4 bases, with 15 bases between them. Germline V lookup: CDR1 KGHSH, CDR2 LQKENI. The CDR3 runs to 15 residues. CDR3 nucleotides: TGTGCCAGCTCACCCCCACAGCGCGGGGGCACTGAAGCTTTCTTT. Its protein is CASSPPQRGGTEAFF.

The chain has TRBV4-2 and TRBJ2-1; 9 positions match TRBD2. This CDR3 has 15 amino acids. J gave up 7 bases and V 3 bases, and 7 bases lay outside the gene matches. CDR1 and CDR2 from the germline V gene are LGHNA and YNFKEQ. The CDR3 nucleotides read TGTGCCAGCAGCCACGGGGCGGGAGGGAAAAATGAGCAGTTCTTC. It is translated as CASSHGAGGKNEQFF.

The rearrangement joins TRBV28 to TRBJ2-7, with D possibly matching TRBD2 (5 bases). The CDR3 has 16 amino acids. Germline V lookup: CDR1 MDHEN, CDR2 SYDVKM. Trimming shortened V by 3 bases and J by 4 bases, and 19 bases separated the two germline ends. CDR3 amino acids: CASSFLSERKSYEQYF. Here the CDR3 DNA reads TGTGCCAGCAGTTTCCTGTCGGAGCGGAAGAGTTACGAGCAGTACTTC.

The gene calls are TRBV9 and TRBJ2-7, with D tentatively TRBD1 (5 bases). Germline CDR1 SGDLS, CDR2 YYNGEE. Deletions cut 0 bases from V and 4 bases from J, with 14 bases between. The CDR3 is 15 residues long. This CDR3 reads CASSVDGHSTYEQYF. The CDR3 bases are TGTGCCAGCAGCGTAGATGGACATAGCACATACGAGCAGTACTTC.

The chain employs TRBV11-2 and TRBJ1-6, with 8 bases fitting TRBD1. V shed 2 bases, J shed 10 bases, and the junction held 7 bases outside the gene matches. CDR1 is SGHAT, CDR2 FQNNGV, per germline. The CDR3 covers 15 residues. In DNA, the CDR3 is TGTGCCAGCAGCTTAATGCAGGGGGCGAGGTCACCCCTCCACTTT. This translates into CASSLMQGARSPLHF.

This clone was seen a single time. V gene TRBV21-1 combines with J gene TRBJ2-2; the D call in the table, TRBD2, was not verified against the DNA. TRBV21-1 is described as a pseudogene. This CDR3 region has 16 residues. Here the CDR3 DNA reads TGTGCCAGCAGCAAAAGAAGGACTTTAAACACCGGGGAGCTGTTTTTT. This sequence encodes CASSKRRTLNTGELFF.

The V call is TRBV5-5, the J call TRBJ2-7; maybe TRBD2 (5 bases). Between the trimmed V and J ends, which lost 2 bases and 3 bases, there was a span of 12 bases. This CDR3 has 14 residues. CDR1 is SGHKS and CDR2 is YYEKEE in the germline V gene (reference sequence). In DNA form, the CDR3 reads TGTGCCAGCAGCTTAAGGACTTTGGACTACGAGCAGTACTTC. Amino acids: CASSLRTLDYEQYF.

The V call is TRBV18, the J call TRBJ2-1; D remains unclear. Germline CDR1 KGHSH, CDR2 LQKENI. This CDR3 spans 11 amino acids. The V end was cut by 5 bases, the J end by 4 bases, with 3 bases between. The CDR3 bases are TGTGCCAGCTCATCGTACAATGAGCAGTTCTTC. Its translation: CASSSYNEQFF.

This sequence joins TRBV28 and TRBJ1-1, with D possibly being TRBD1 (6 bases). CDR1 is MDHEN, CDR2 SYDVKM, per germline. The CDR3 sequence is 18 residues long. The V end was cut by 3 bases, the J end by 0 bases, with 20 bases between. The CDR3 here is CASSLGDTTAWMNTEAFF. In nucleotides, the CDR3 is TGTGCCAGCAGTTTGGGGGACACGACAGCATGGATGAACACTGAAGCTTTCTTT.

DNA of the CDR3: TGCGCCAGCAGCTTGGTGTCTAGCGGGCGCAGCTCCTACAATGAGCAGTTCTTC. Protein: CASSLVSSGRSSYNEQFF. J is TRBJ2-1 and V is TRBV5-1, with 8 bases fitting TRBD2. Looked up from germline, CDR1 is SGHRS and CDR2 is YFSETQ. V lost 0 bases to trimming and J lost 0 bases; unmatched junction nucleotides: 8. The CDR3 loop spans 18 amino acids.

The chain links TRBV5-1 to TRBJ2-6; D might be TRBD1 (6 bases). Germline values: CDR1 SGHRS, CDR2 YFSETQ. V shed 0 bases and J shed 1 base, with 8 bases lying between them. The CDR3 has 16 residues. DNA of the CDR3: TGCGCCAGCAGCTTGGGGACAGAATCTGGGGCCAACGTCCTGACTTTC. Protein: CASSLGTESGANVLTF.

The chain recombines TRBV3-1 (or the pseudogene TRBV3-2) with TRBJ1-1, with TRBD1 matching over 11 bases. CDR3 length equals 14 residues. The V and J ends lost 3 bases and 5 bases, in that order; junction bases with no gene match: 2. Germline lookup yields CDR1 LGHDT and CDR2 YNNKEL (reference sequence). The CDR3 region is CASSHGTGGTEAFF. As DNA, the CDR3 is TGTGCCAGCAGCCACGGGACAGGGGGGACTGAAGCTTTCTTT.

This clone was seen only once. This chain connects TRBV30 to TRBJ2-1, with 8 positions matching TRBD2. The J segment lost 13 bases and the V segment lost 2 bases, leaving 10 bases of the junction unmatched. CDR3 length: 13 amino acids. The V gene's germline CDR1 is GTSNPN and CDR2 SVGIG (reference sequence). The CDR3 DNA sequence: TGTGCCTGGAGTAGCTCAGCGGGAGATCATCAGTTCTTC. Amino acids: CAWSSSAGDHQFF. The full variable domain, completed using reference TRBV30 and TRBJ2-1, is SQTIHQWPATLVQPVGSPLSLECTVEGTSNPNLYWYRQAAGRGLQLLFYSVGIGQISSEVPQNLSASRPQDRQFILSSKKLLLSDSGFYLCAWSSSAGDHQFFGPGTRLTVL.

V gene TRBV4-2 combines with J gene TRBJ1-2, with D perhaps matching TRBD1 (6 bases). Trimming stripped 3 bases from V and 10 bases from J, with 15 bases between. CDR1 and CDR2 from the germline V gene are LGHNA and YNFKEQ. CDR3 size: 13 residues. The CDR3 DNA follows: TGTGCCAGCAGCCAGCCACCGGGACAAACCTACACCTTC. Translating gives CASSQPPGQTYTF.

This clone has just a few counts. The junction departs from germline at one end; a sequencing error may be responsible. The CDR3 DNA reads as TGTGCCAGCACCTTATCCCAAGCGGGAGAGGTCGGGGAGCTGTTTTTT. It encodes CASTLSQAGEVGELFF. The chain employs TRBV7-8 and TRBJ2-2; TRBD2 aligns across 8 bases. This CDR3 has 16 amino acids. Germline loops: CDR1 SGHVS, CDR2 FQNEAQ.

The genes are TRBV28 and TRBJ1-2, with D maybe TRBD1 (6 bases). Germline V lookup: CDR1 MDHEN, CDR2 SYDVKM. The CDR3 is 11 residues long. With 10 bases removed from V and 5 bases from J, the gap between germline ends came to 11 bases. The CDR3, as DNA: TGTGCCACGGCCGGGACATATGGCTACACCTTC. It specifies CATAGTYGYTF.

The chain has TRBV18 and TRBJ2-1, with 8 bases identical to TRBD2. This CDR3 has 19 residues. The junction had 19 bases not matched to a gene; V was cut back by 4 bases and J by 5 bases. The germline CDR1 and CDR2 sequences are KGHSH and LQKENI. CDR3 loop: CASSRTTAGADPNDNEQFF. DNA for the CDR3: TGTGCCAGCTCACGAACGACAGCGGGAGCCGACCCGAACGACAATGAGCAGTTCTTC. Filled out from reference TRBV18 and TRBJ2-1, the complete variable domain reads NAGVMQNPRHLVRRRGQEARLRCSPMKGHSHVYWYRQLPEEGLKFMVYLQKENIIDESGMPKERFSAEFPKEGPSILRIQQVVRGDSAAYFCASSRTTAGADPNDNEQFFGPGTRLTVL.

The chain combines TRBV28 with TRBJ1-2; 8 bases fit TRBD1. With 3 bases clipped from V and 5 bases from J, the junction kept 11 bases outside the gene matches. Germline V lookup: CDR1 MDHEN, CDR2 SYDVKM. The length of the CDR3 is 16 residues. The CDR3 region is CASSLGQVLPIYGYTF. CDR3 sequence (DNA): TGTGCCAGCAGTTTGGGACAGGTTCTGCCGATTTATGGCTACACCTTC.